These 7 T cell receptor beta chains share one sample of origin, sequenced in a study of cytomegalovirus exposure and HLA in healthy donors. Amplification used 60 Vbeta primers and 13 Jbeta primers. TCRdb's table, derived via immunoSEQ multiplex PCR, lists solely in-frame clones and lacks some. The table shows 150,000 to 200,000 clones, with more than 65% occurring only once. The material sequenced was PBMCs. These receptors were taken from a woman aged 30 to 39 in good health and CMV-seronegative.

Remarks on this clone: One end of the junction is discordant with germline, which a read error may explain. The chain joins TRBV7-9 to TRBJ2-7; 10 nucleotides line up with TRBD1. Germline V gene sequence: CDR1 SEHNR, CDR2 FQNEAQ (reference sequence). The CDR3 spans 13 residues. The CDR3: CSSSLAGQGEQYF. The CDR3 coding sequence is TGTTCCAGCAGCTTAGCGGGACAGGGGGAGCAGTACTTC.

The chain couples TRBV11-2 to TRBJ2-3, with D hard to call. This CDR3 has 16 amino acids. V was cut by 5 bases and J by 0 bases, with 15 bases left in between. Looked up from germline, CDR1 is SGHAT and CDR2 is FQNNGV. CDR3 amino acids: CASSNAWAPSTDTQYF. As DNA, the CDR3 is TGTGCCAGCAGCAATGCCTGGGCCCCTAGCACAGATACGCAGTATTTT.

The rearrangement links TRBV29-1 to TRBJ2-7; maybe TRBD1 (6 bases). CDR3 length: 14 residues. CDR1 and CDR2 (germline): SQVTM, ANQGSEA. V lost 0 bases and J 4 bases, leaving 13 bases between the germline ends. The CDR3 nucleotides are TGCAGCGTTGAAGAAGCGACAGGCGGATACGAGCAGTACTTC. Encoded protein: CSVEEATGGYEQYF.

The chain uses TRBV19 and TRBJ2-2, with a possible D match to TRBD2 (6 bases). The CDR3 length is 13 residues. CDR1 and CDR2 (germline): LNHDA, SQIVND (reference sequence). With 10 bases removed from V and 6 bases from J, the gap between germline ends came to 15 bases. The DNA for the CDR3 is TGTGCCACCAGACTAGTAAGGGCCGGGGAGCTGTTTTTT. It is translated as CATRLVRAGELFF.

The V and J genes are TRBV14 and TRBJ2-7; TRBD2 matches 7 bases. The CDR3 is made up of 14 amino acids. CDR1 SGHDN and CDR2 FVKESK come from the germline V gene. Trimming cost V 4 bases and J 11 bases; bases outside gene matches: 14. The chain's CDR3 is CASSPLGLREGKYF. Written as DNA, the CDR3 is TGTGCCAGCAGCCCCTTGGGACTCAGGGAGGGCAAGTACTTC.

V usage is TRBV15 and J usage is TRBJ2-5, with D tentatively TRBD1 (6 bases). The J call may be mistaken, given a closer DNA end match to TRBJ2-7. This CDR3 contains 12 residues. Germline assignment: CDR1 LNHNV and CDR2 YYDKDF (reference sequence). The CDR3 region has the DNA TGTGCCACCAGTCTAGGGGGCTACGAGCAGTACTTC. Protein product: CATSLGGYEQYF.

The chain couples TRBV7-9 to TRBJ2-5; the match to TRBD2 covers 7 bases. The closer fit of TRBJ2-7 to the DNA end suggests the J call may be wrong. The CDR3 consists of 14 residues. Germline CDR1 is SEHNR and CDR2 is FQNEAQ (reference sequence). CDR3 in amino acids: CASSSGGSSYEQYF. CDR3 bases: TGTGCCAGCAGCTCCGGGGGGAGCTCCTACGAGCAGTACTTC.